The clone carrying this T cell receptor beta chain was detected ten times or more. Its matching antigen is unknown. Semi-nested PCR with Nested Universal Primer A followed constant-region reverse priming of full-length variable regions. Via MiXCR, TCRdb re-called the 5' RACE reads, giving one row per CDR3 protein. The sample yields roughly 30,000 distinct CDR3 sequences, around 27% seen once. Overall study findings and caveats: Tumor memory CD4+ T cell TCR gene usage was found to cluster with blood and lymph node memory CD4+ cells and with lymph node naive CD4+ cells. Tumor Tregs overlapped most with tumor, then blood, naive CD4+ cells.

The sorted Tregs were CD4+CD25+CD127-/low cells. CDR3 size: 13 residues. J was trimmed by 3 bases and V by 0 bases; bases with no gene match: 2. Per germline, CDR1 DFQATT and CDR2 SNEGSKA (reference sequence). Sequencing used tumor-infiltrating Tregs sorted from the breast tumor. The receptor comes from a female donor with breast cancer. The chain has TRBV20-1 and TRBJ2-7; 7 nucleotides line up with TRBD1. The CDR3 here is CSAREAGGYEQYF. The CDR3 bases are TGCAGTGCTAGAGAGGCAGGGGGCTACGAGCAGTACTTC.